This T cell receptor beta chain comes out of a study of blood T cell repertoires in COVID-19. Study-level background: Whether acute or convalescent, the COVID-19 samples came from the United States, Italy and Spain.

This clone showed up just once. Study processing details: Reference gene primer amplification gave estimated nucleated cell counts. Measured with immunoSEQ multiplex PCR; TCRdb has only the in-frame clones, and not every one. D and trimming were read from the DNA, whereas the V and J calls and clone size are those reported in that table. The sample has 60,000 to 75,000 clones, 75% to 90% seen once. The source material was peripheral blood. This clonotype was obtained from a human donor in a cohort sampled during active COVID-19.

CDR3 sequence reads: CASSAQLGDTQYF. The CDR3 DNA is TGTGCCAGCAGCGCCCAACTAGGGGATACGCAGTATTTT. The V gene is TRBV9, the J gene TRBJ2-3; D possibly corresponds to TRBD2 (5 bases). This CDR3 spans 13 amino acids. Trimming stripped 3 bases from V and 6 bases from J, with 11 bases between. Looked up from germline, CDR1 is SGDLS and CDR2 is YYNGEE.